These 20 T cell receptor beta chains were all obtained from the same sample, sequenced in a study of blood T cell repertoires in COVID-19. The table came from immunoSEQ multiplex PCR; TCRdb's copy has only in-frame clones and leaves some out. The sample consists of hundreds of thousands of clones, roughly nine tenths of them appearing once. Sequenced: peripheral blood. The receptors were gathered from a woman in her 50s with acute or convalescent COVID-19.

The chain links TRBV5-1 to TRBJ2-3; D gene unclear. The CDR3 length is 15 residues. Germline V gene lookup returns CDR1 SGHRS and CDR2 YFSETQ. V lost 4 bases to trimming and J lost 2 bases, with 14 bases between them. In nucleotides, the CDR3 is TGCGCCAGCAGCAATTCCCCGGTCCCCACAGATACGCAGTATTTT. Translated, it gives CASSNSPVPTDTQYF.

The chain is built from TRBV11-3 and TRBJ1-3, with 8 positions matching TRBD1. J was trimmed by 0 bases and V by 4 bases; bases with no gene match: 8. CDR1 and CDR2 from the germline V gene are SGHNT and YENEEA. The CDR3 has 17 amino acids. CDR3 loop: CASSSLTGVYSGNTIYF. Here the CDR3 DNA reads TGTGCCAGCAGCTCCCTGACAGGGGTTTACTCTGGAAACACCATATATTTT.

The V and J genes are TRBV12-5 and TRBJ2-7, with 10 bases identical to TRBD1. The CDR3 consists of 15 residues. Trimming cost V 6 bases and J 4 bases; bases outside gene matches: 9. CDR1 LGHNT and CDR2 FRNRAP come from the germline V gene. The DNA of the CDR3 is TGTGCTAGTGGCGCTCCCGGGACAGGGGTGTACGAGCAGTACTTC. Amino acid sequence: CASGAPGTGVYEQYF. The entire variable domain, with the rest obtained from reference TRBV12-5 and TRBJ2-7, is as follows: DARVTQTPRHKVTEMGQEVTMRCQPILGHNTVFWYRQTMMQGLELLAYFRNRAPLDDSGMPKDRFSAEMPDATLATLKIQPSEPRDSAVYFCASGAPGTGVYEQYFGPGTRLTVT.

V is TRBV7-9 and J is TRBJ2-1; 8 nucleotides align to TRBD2. The CDR3 is 16 residues long. Germline V gene lookup returns CDR1 SEHNR and CDR2 FQNEAQ (reference sequence). V shed 0 bases, J shed 5 bases, and the junction held 6 bases outside the gene matches. For the CDR3, the DNA is TGTGCCAGCAGCTTAGCACAGGTGACTAGCGACAATGAGCAGTTCTTC. This codes for CASSLAQVTSDNEQFF.

The rearrangement links TRBV11-2 to TRBJ2-1; the D gene is possibly TRBD1 (5 bases). The CDR3 spans 13 residues. V was clipped by 1 base and J by 8 bases, with 9 bases between them. The germline gives CDR1 SGHAT, CDR2 FQNNGV. CDR3 sequence: CASSLAREHEQFF. CDR3 coding DNA: TGTGCCAGCAGCTTAGCCAGGGAACATGAGCAGTTCTTC.

V and J are TRBV27 and TRBJ1-2; TRBD1 matches 11 bases. CDR1 and CDR2 (germline): MNHEY, SMNVEV (reference sequence). The CDR3 is 15 residues long. The V segment lost 4 bases and the J segment 5 bases; nucleotides outside the gene matches: 6. The CDR3 nucleotides read TGTGCCAGCAGTTCTCCGGGACAGGGGGGTTATGGCTACACCTTC. Translation: CASSSPGQGGYGYTF.

This chain joins TRBV30 and TRBJ1-1; no reliable D call. Trimming removed 5 bases at V and 6 bases at J, with 22 bases between. Per the germline V gene, CDR1 is GTSNPN and CDR2 is SVGIG (reference sequence). The CDR3 loop spans 15 amino acids. In nucleotides, the CDR3 is TGTGCCTGGCAAAAGCTGACTGGAGGAGTAGCTGAAGCTTTCTTT. Protein: CAWQKLTGGVAEAFF.

This sequence joins TRBV5-6 and TRBJ2-2; D may be TRBD2 (6 bases). Deletions cut 1 base from V and 11 bases from J, with 9 bases between. Germline V CDR1 and CDR2: SGHDT, YYEEEE. The CDR3 contains 12 residues. CDR3 protein: CASSLWGVELFF. Here the CDR3 DNA reads TGTGCCAGCAGCTTGTGGGGGGTTGAGCTGTTTTTT.

This clone was counted once. The chain combines TRBV6-1 with TRBJ1-2; no clear D. The V and J ends lost 2 bases and 3 bases respectively, with 7 bases between them. CDR3 size: 13 residues. CDR1 is MNHNS and CDR2 is SASEGT in the germline V gene. CDR3 nucleotides: TGTGCCAGCAGTGAATTTCTCGACTATGGCTACACCTTC. This codes for CASSEFLDYGYTF.

The J gene is TRBJ1-1, the V gene TRBV19; D is possibly TRBD1 (6 bases). This CDR3 region has 15 residues. Trimming removed 5 bases at V and 5 bases at J, with 18 bases between. The germline CDR1 and CDR2 sequences are LNHDA and SQIVND (reference sequence). CDR3 sequence: CASSPRQDGRTEAFF. CDR3 coding DNA: TGTGCCAGTAGTCCCAGACAGGACGGGCGGACTGAAGCTTTCTTT.

The V call is TRBV10-3, the J call TRBJ2-5, with D perhaps TRBD2 (6 bases). Between the trimmed V and J ends, which lost 6 bases and 5 bases, there was a span of 19 bases. The germline V gene has CDR1 ENHRY and CDR2 SYGVKD. The CDR3 is 15 residues long. The CDR3 DNA follows: TGTGCCATCAGCGGGACTCGCGGTCCTGGGGAGACCCAGTACTTC. Translated: CAISGTRGPGETQYF.

The CDR3 here is CASSRGGANTGELFF. Written as DNA, the CDR3 is TGTGCCAGCAGTAGGGGTGGGGCGAACACCGGGGAGCTGTTTTTT. The chain employs TRBV7-3 and TRBJ2-2, with a weak D call TRBD1 (5 bases). Trimming removed 6 bases from V and 0 bases from J, with 11 bases in between. CDR3 length: 15 residues. The germline V gene has CDR1 SGHTA and CDR2 FQGTGA.

The chain carries TRBV9 and TRBJ2-5; 8 bases are a match to TRBD2. Germline V gene data show CDR1 as SGDLS and CDR2 as YYNGEE. Trimming at V came to 3 bases and at J to 5 bases, leaving 12 bases not matched to a gene. The CDR3 contains 16 residues. The CDR3 protein is CASSETPGGAGETQYF. CDR3 bases: TGTGCCAGCAGCGAGACCCCCGGGGGGGCCGGGGAGACCCAGTACTTC.

The rearrangement uses TRBV14 and TRBJ2-2; D may be TRBD2 (6 bases). The length of the CDR3 is 15 residues. CDR1 and CDR2 (germline): SGHDN, FVKESK. Deletions cut 1 base from V and 4 bases from J, with 10 bases between. The CDR3 sequence is CASSQVGRVTGELFF. The DNA for the CDR3 is TGTGCCAGCAGCCAAGTCGGGAGAGTCACCGGGGAGCTGTTTTTT.

The chain uses TRBV5-6 and TRBJ2-1, with 8 bases matching TRBD2. The V and J ends lost 0 bases and 5 bases, in that order; junction bases with no gene match: 7. CDR3 size: 16 residues. Looked up from germline, CDR1 is SGHDT and CDR2 is YYEEEE. The CDR3 DNA is TGTGCCAGCAGCTTGGCGGGCACTAGCGGTCACAATGAGCAGTTCTTC. Its protein is CASSLAGTSGHNEQFF.

V is TRBV7-9 and J is TRBJ2-1; D is perhaps TRBD2 (5 bases). The CDR3 covers 16 residues. Germline V gene data show CDR1 as SEHNR and CDR2 as FQNEAQ (reference sequence). V gave up 4 bases and J gave up 2 bases, with 15 bases separating them. CDR3 coding DNA: TGTGCCAGCAGCTCGCCCCTGCGGGTTCCCTACAATGAGCAGTTCTTC. Encoded protein: CASSSPLRVPYNEQFF. Based on the CDR3 plus reference TRBV7-9 and TRBJ2-1, the full variable domain is DTGVSQNPRHKITKRGQNVTFRCDPISEHNRLYWYRQTLGQGPEFLTYFQNEAQLEKSRLLSDRFSAERPKGSFSTLEIQRTEQGDSAMYLCASSSPLRVPYNEQFFGPGTRLTVL.

The rearrangement links TRBV5-8 to TRBJ2-2; 7 nucleotides match TRBD1. CDR3 length: 18 residues. Germline CDR1 SGHTS, CDR2 YDEGEE. V lost 4 bases to trimming and J lost 0 bases; unmatched junction nucleotides: 12. The CDR3 region has the DNA TGTGCCAGCAGCCCTCAGGGGGTGGCAGCCTCGAACACCGGGGAGCTGTTTTTT. Translated, it gives CASSPQGVAASNTGELFF.

CDR3 loop: CASSTRSDSNQPQHF. CDR3 sequence (DNA): TGTGCCAGTAGTACAAGGAGTGATAGCAATCAGCCCCAGCATTTT. V gene TRBV19 combines with J gene TRBJ1-5; D gene ambiguous. Looked up from germline, CDR1 is LNHDA and CDR2 is SQIVND (reference sequence). The CDR3 spans 15 residues. The ends were cut back, 4 bases at V and 0 bases at J, with 10 bases in the middle.

The chain carries TRBV30 and TRBJ1-2; 8 nucleotides line up with TRBD1. The CDR3 loop spans 15 amino acids. V lost 3 bases and J lost 12; bases outside the gene matches: 18. Per the germline V gene, CDR1 is GTSNPN and CDR2 is SVGIG (reference sequence). The DNA of the CDR3 is TGTGCCTGGAGGCCCAAAGGCAGGGGGCGAGGGTACGACACCTTC. It codes for CAWRPKGRGRGYDTF.

The rearrangement joins TRBV7-6 to TRBJ2-1, with D possibly being TRBD2 (6 bases). Deletions cut 4 bases from V and 0 bases from J, with 10 bases between. The CDR3 runs to 15 residues. Germline CDR1 and CDR2: SGHVS and FNYEAQ. The CDR3 loop reads CASSSGVFSYNEQFF. DNA of the CDR3: TGTGCCAGCAGCTCGGGGGTTTTCTCCTACAATGAGCAGTTCTTC.